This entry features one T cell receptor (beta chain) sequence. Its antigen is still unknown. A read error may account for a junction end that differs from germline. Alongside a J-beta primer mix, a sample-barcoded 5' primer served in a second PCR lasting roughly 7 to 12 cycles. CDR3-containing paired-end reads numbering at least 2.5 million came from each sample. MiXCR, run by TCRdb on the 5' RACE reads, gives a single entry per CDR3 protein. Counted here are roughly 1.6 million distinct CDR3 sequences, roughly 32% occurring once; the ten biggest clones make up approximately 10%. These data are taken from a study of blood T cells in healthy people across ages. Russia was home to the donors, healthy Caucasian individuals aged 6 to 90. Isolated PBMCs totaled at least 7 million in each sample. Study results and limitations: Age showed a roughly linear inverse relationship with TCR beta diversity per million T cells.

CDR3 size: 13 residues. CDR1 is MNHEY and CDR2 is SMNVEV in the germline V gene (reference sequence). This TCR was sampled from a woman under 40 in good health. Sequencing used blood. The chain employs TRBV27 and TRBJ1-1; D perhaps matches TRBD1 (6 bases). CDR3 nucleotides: TGTGCCAGCAGTTTGCAGGGGAACACTGAAGTTTTCTTT. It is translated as CASSLQGNTEVFF.